This T cell receptor beta chain comes out of a study of cytomegalovirus exposure and HLA in healthy donors. For the study at large: There were a few hundred genotyped donors. Of these, 75% to 85% fell in the genetic ancestry cluster associated with self-reported Caucasian donors. General study results and limits: A later analysis linked a missense variant in DCLRE1C to the trimming of TCR beta V and J genes. As immune exposure information, only CMV serostatus was available.

The PCR contained 60 Vbeta and 13 Jbeta primers. Profiled with immunoSEQ multiplex PCR; TCRdb holds only in-frame clones, not every one. Of roughly 110,000 clones listed, 77% are singletons. Note on this clone: Its antigen is still unknown.

The V and J ends lost 1 base and 6 bases respectively, with 5 bases between them. Per the germline V gene, CDR1 is GTSNPN and CDR2 is SVGIG (reference sequence). This CDR3 spans 11 amino acids. The TCR sequence derives from a male donor in good health and CMV-seronegative. The chain couples TRBV30 to TRBJ2-3, with D possibly being TRBD1 (5 bases). Material: PBMCs. The CDR3 DNA reads TGTGCCTGGAGTGCAGGGGATACGCAGTATTTT. It translates to CAWSAGDTQYF.